This entry concerns a single TCR beta chain. The antigen is unknown. The sample is drawn from a study of beta chain features in type 1 diabetes. Whole-study results and caveats: Researchers caution that PCR might favor shorter templates, equally among patients and controls.

The entirety of the isolated RNA underwent reverse transcription, so expressed TCRB transcripts were sequenced. Measured with immunoSEQ multiplex PCR; TCRdb has only the in-frame clones, and not every one. In the table there are over 120,000 clones, roughly a tenth of which are singletons. The V gene's germline CDR1 is DFQATT and CDR2 SNEGSKA (reference sequence). The CDR3 runs 11 residues. The V end was cut by 7 bases, the J end by 6 bases, with 12 bases between. This receptor was identified in a man aged 18 to 29 in good health. Sequenced material: central memory CD4+ T cells from blood. The rearrangement joins TRBV20-1 to TRBJ1-2, with D possibly TRBD1 on 5 matching bases. The CDR3: CSGTLSHGYTF. The CDR3 bases are TGCAGTGGGACACTATCCCATGGCTACACCTTC.